This T cell receptor (beta chain) originates from a study of T cell repertoires in cytomegalovirus infection. TCRdb reprocessed the reads with MiXCR, giving one entry per CDR3 protein. The sample records about 260,000 distinct CDR3 sequences, roughly an eighth being singletons. Germline V gene lookup returns CDR1 MNHNY and CDR2 SVGAGI (reference sequence). Trimming removed 6 bases from V and 2 bases from J, with 10 bases in between. The CDR3 extends over 13 amino acids. The receptor comes from a human donor in good health (CMV status not recorded). Some clones in this sample may be carry-over from other donors' samples. Sequenced sample: PBMCs. The chain joins TRBV6-6 to TRBJ1-2; D uncertain. The CDR3 loop reads CASRANKNYGYTF. The CDR3 bases are TGTGCCAGCAGGGCGAACAAGAACTATGGCTACACCTTC.